A selection of T cell receptor beta chains follows, all from one sample in a study of cytomegalovirus exposure and HLA in healthy donors. TCRdb's copy holds only in-frame clones and misses some; the assay was immunoSEQ multiplex PCR. This sample has approximately 140,000 clones, with roughly 76% found just once. The source material was PBMCs. These TCRs come from a human donor in good health. Each CDR3 is given with its conserved first and last residue. D genes are given only for firm matches. Some rows mark clone size as missing; the rest say once, few, many or name a class of expanded clone.

size: -
J: TRBJ2-2
D: TRBD2
V: TRBV2
DNA: TGTGCCAGCAGTATGACGGCGGGAGGCCCCACCGGGGAGCTGTTTTTT
CDR3: CASSMTAGGPTGELFF

size: few
J: TRBJ2-7
D: -
V: TRBV11-2
DNA: TGTGCCAGCAGCAAAGACAGTACCTACGAGCAGTACTTC
CDR3: CASSKDSTYEQYF

size: -
J: TRBJ1-3
D: -
V: TRBV7-9
DNA: TGTGCCAGCAGCTTAGTGACGGGGAACACCATATATTTT
CDR3: CASSLVTGNTIYF

size: once
J: TRBJ2-7
D: -
V: TRBV14
DNA: TGTGCCAGCAGCGAACAGGGTTCCTACGAGCAGTACTTC
CDR3: CASSEQGSYEQYF

size: -
J: TRBJ1-4
D: TRBD1
V: TRBV5-1
DNA: TGCGCCAGCAGCATGGCCCCGGGACAGATCTTAGGGGAAAAACTGTTTTTT
CDR3: CASSMAPGQILGEKLFF

size: -
J: TRBJ2-1
D: TRBD1
V: TRBV11-3
DNA: TGTGCCAGCGGGACAGGGGGCGGTGAGCAGTTCTTC
CDR3: CASGTGGGEQFF

size: -
J: TRBJ2-5
D: TRBD1
V: TRBV6-1
DNA: TGTGCCAGCAGTGTAACCGCCGGGACAGGGGTGGGGGAGACCCAGTACTTC
CDR3: CASSVTAGTGVGETQYF

size: -
J: TRBJ2-7
D: -
V: TRBV9
DNA: TGTGCCAGCAGGAGGGGGGAGGGACCCTACGAGCAGTACTTC
CDR3: CASRRGEGPYEQYF

size: -
J: TRBJ2-1
D: -
V: TRBV30
DNA: TGTGCCTGGAGTCCCGGGACACCCAATGAGCAGTTCTTC
CDR3: CAWSPGTPNEQFF

size: -
J: TRBJ2-7
D: TRBD2
V: TRBV27
DNA: TGTGCCAGCAGTTGGAGCGGGAGGGCCTACGAGCAGTACTTC
CDR3: CASSWSGRAYEQYF

size: -
J: TRBJ2-3
D: -
V: TRBV11-1
DNA: TGTGCCAGCAGCTTATCGGGTCGGCGAGATACGCAGTATTTT
CDR3: CASSLSGRRDTQYF

size: -
J: TRBJ2-1
D: TRBD1
V: TRBV6-1
DNA: TGTGCCAGCAGTGAAAGCCAGGGGGCGCCCAATGAGCAGTTCTTC
CDR3: CASSESQGAPNEQFF

size: few
J: TRBJ2-7
D: -
V: TRBV4-1
DNA: TGCGCCACCTCAAGTTCGATCGGGTACGAGCAGTACTTC
CDR3: CATSSSIGYEQYF

size: -
J: TRBJ1-2
D: TRBD1
V: TRBV7-3
DNA: TGTGCCAGCAGCCCAGGGGGGCCGACCGGCTACACCTTC
CDR3: CASSPGGPTGYTF

size: -
J: TRBJ2-4
D: TRBD1
V: TRBV15
DNA: TGTGCCACCAGTATTTACAGGGGGCTAAACATTCAGTACTTC
CDR3: CATSIYRGLNIQYF